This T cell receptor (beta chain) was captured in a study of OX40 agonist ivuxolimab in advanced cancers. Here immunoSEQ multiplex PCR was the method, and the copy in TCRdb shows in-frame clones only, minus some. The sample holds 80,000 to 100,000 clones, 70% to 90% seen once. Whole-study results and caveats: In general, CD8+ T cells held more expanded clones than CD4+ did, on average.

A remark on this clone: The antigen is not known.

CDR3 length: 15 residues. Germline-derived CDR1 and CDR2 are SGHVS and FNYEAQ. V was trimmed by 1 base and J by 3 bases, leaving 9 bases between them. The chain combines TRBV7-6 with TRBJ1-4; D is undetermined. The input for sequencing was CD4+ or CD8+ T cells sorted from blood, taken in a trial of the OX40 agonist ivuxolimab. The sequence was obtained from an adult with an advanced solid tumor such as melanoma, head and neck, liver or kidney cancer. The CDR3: CASSLEAGSNEKLFF. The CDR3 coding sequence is TGTGCCAGCAGCTTAGAAGCAGGTTCTAATGAAAAACTGTTTTTT.